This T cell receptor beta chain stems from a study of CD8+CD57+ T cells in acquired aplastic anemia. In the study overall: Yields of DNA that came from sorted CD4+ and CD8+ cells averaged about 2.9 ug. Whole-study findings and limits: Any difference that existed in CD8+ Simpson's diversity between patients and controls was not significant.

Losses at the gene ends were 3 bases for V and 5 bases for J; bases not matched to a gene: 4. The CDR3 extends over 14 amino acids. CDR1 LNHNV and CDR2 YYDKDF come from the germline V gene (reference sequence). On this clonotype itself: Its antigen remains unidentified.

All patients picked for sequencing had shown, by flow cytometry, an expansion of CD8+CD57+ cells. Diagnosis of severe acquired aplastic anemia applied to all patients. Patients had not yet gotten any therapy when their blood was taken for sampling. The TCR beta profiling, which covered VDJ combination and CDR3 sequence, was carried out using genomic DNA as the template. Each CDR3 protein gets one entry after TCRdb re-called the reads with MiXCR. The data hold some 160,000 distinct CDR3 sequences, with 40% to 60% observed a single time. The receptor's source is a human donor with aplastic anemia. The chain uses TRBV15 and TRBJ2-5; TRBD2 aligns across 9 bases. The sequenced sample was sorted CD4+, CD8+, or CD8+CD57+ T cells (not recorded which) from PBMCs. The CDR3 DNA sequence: TGTGCCACCAGCAGGGTAGCGGGAGTTGAGACCCAGTACTTC. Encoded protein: CATSRVAGVETQYF.